Below, one T cell receptor beta chain is given with its context. The record originates from a study of blood T cell repertoires in COVID-19. The data were produced by immunoSEQ multiplex PCR, yet TCRdb's version contains in-frame clones alone and is incomplete. The sample holds some 220,000 clones, around 81% seen once. Germline CDR1 and CDR2: SGHRS and YFSETQ. This CDR3 has 14 residues. V was shortened by 1 base and J by 5 bases, with 10 bases between the two germline ends. What was sequenced was peripheral blood. This sequence joins TRBV5-1 and TRBJ2-1; D unresolved. This clonotype was obtained from a human donor in a cohort sampled during active COVID-19. CDR3 nucleotides: TGCGCCAGCAGCTTGATGCCCGGAGACAATGAGCAGTTCTTC. It yields the protein CASSLMPGDNEQFF.